The rows below give T cell receptor beta chains drawn from one sample of a study of cytomegalovirus exposure and HLA in healthy donors. Data came from immunoSEQ multiplex PCR; TCRdb stores just in-frame clones and leaves some out. This sample yields about 76,000 clones, of which under 80% are seen a single time; 4.9% belongs to the top ten. Sequencing used PBMCs. The receptors stem from a man aged 55 to 70 in good health and CMV-seropositive. CDR3s include the opening cysteine and the closing phenylalanine or tryptophan. D genes are given only for firm matches. The size entry is marked missing in some rows and otherwise reads once, few, many or a size class.

d_call: TRBD1; j_call: TRBJ1-6; clone_size: once; v_call: TRBV4-2; cdr3_nt: TGTGCCAGCAGCCTATCGGGACAGGTGAATTCACCCCTCCACTTT; cdr3_aa: CASSLSGQVNSPLHF
d_call: .; j_call: TRBJ1-1; clone_size: .; v_call: TRBV6-6; cdr3_nt: TGTGCCAGCAGCCCTCGGGCCGGGGTTGGGAACACTGAAGCTTTCTTT; cdr3_aa: CASSPRAGVGNTEAFF
d_call: .; j_call: TRBJ1-2; clone_size: .; v_call: TRBV5-1; cdr3_nt: TGCGCCAGCAGCTTGGCGGGGGGGACAAACTATGGCTACACCTTC; cdr3_aa: CASSLAGGTNYGYTF
d_call: .; j_call: TRBJ2-3; clone_size: .; v_call: TRBV13; cdr3_nt: TGTGCCAGCAGCTTAGTTTTGGACTCGGGGGAGGCCACAGATACGCAGTATTTT; cdr3_aa: CASSLVLDSGEATDTQYF
d_call: TRBD1; j_call: TRBJ2-2; clone_size: .; v_call: TRBV11-2; cdr3_nt: TGTGCCAGCAGCTTCAGACAGGGGCTAGACAAGAACACCGGGGAGCTGTTTTTT; cdr3_aa: CASSFRQGLDKNTGELFF
d_call: TRBD1; j_call: TRBJ1-2; clone_size: .; v_call: TRBV28; cdr3_nt: TGTGCCAGCAGTTTAGCCCCGGGGACAGGTGGCTACACCTTC; cdr3_aa: CASSLAPGTGGYTF
d_call: TRBD2; j_call: TRBJ2-1; clone_size: few; v_call: TRBV7-2; cdr3_nt: TGTGCCAGCAGCTTAGAGCGGGGGCCCTACAATGAGCAGTTCTTC; cdr3_aa: CASSLERGPYNEQFF
d_call: TRBD1; j_call: TRBJ1-1; clone_size: .; v_call: TRBV25-1; cdr3_nt: TGTGCCAGCAGTGTAGGGACAGGGATAGGGTGGAGAGCTTTCTTT; cdr3_aa: CASSVGTGIGWRAFF
d_call: .; j_call: TRBJ2-7; clone_size: .; v_call: TRBV19; cdr3_nt: TGTGCCAGTAGGGGGGGAGCATCCTACGAGCAGTACTTC; cdr3_aa: CASRGGASYEQYF
d_call: .; j_call: TRBJ2-7; clone_size: .; v_call: TRBV19; cdr3_nt: TGTGCCAGTAGACCCGGACAGCCCCGTACCGACGAGCAGTACTTC; cdr3_aa: CASRPGQPRTDEQYF
d_call: .; j_call: TRBJ1-5; clone_size: few; v_call: TRBV27; cdr3_nt: TGTGCCAGCAGTTTAGTCGGGTATCAGCCCCAGCATTTT; cdr3_aa: CASSLVGYQPQHF
d_call: TRBD1; j_call: TRBJ1-1; clone_size: .; v_call: TRBV9; cdr3_nt: TGTGCCAGCAGCGAGGACAGGGGGGAAGCTTTCTTT; cdr3_aa: CASSEDRGEAFF
d_call: TRBD1; j_call: TRBJ2-5; clone_size: .; v_call: TRBV18; cdr3_nt: TGTGCCAGCTCACCCCAGACAGGGGAAGAGACCCAGTACTTC; cdr3_aa: CASSPQTGEETQYF
d_call: TRBD1; j_call: TRBJ2-1; clone_size: .; v_call: TRBV9; cdr3_nt: TGTGCCAGCAGCGTAGAGGGACAGTCTTACAATGAGCAGTTCTTC; cdr3_aa: CASSVEGQSYNEQFF